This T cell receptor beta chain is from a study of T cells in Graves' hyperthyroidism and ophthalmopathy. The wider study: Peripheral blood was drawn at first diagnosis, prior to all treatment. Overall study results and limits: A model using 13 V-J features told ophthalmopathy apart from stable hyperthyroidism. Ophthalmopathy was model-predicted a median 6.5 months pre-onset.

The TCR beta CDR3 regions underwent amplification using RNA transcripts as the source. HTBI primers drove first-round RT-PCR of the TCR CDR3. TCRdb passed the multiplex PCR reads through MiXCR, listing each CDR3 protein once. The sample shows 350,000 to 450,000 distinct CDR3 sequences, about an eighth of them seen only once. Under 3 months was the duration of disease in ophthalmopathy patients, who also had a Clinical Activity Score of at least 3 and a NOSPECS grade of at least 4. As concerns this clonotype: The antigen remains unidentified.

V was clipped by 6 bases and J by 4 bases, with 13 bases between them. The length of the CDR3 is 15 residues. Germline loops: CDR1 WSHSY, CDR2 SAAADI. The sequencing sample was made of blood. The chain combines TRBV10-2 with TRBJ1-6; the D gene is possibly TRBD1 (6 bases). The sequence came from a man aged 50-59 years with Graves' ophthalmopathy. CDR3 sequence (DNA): TGCGCCAGCAGCCCCGGACAGATTTATAATTCACCCCTCCACTTT. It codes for CASSPGQIYNSPLHF.